This TCR beta chain was documented in a study of CD8+ T cells in alopecia areata (dated by TCRdb to 2017 to 2018). Background for the entire study: To study T cell clonal expansion in alopecia areata, the researchers applied high-throughput TCRbeta sequencing to both the C3H/HeJ mouse model and human patients. In humans, TCRbeta sequencing was performed on scalp tissue and on sorted CD4+ and CD8+ peripheral blood T cells from healthy controls and from patients with patchy or totalis/universalis alopecia areata. Scalp clonality was compared among normal scalp (n=4), patchy alopecia areata scalp (n=8), and alopecia totalis/universalis scalp (n=8). RNA was obtained with the PAXgene miRNA kit for fixed scalp, the miRNeasy kit for PBMCs, and the RNeasy kit for mouse skin. immunoSEQ multiplex PCR using 35 Vbeta forward primers and 13 Jbeta reverse primers was used to amplify TCRbeta CDR3 regions.

As regards this clone: The antigen it recognizes is unknown. No per-base quality is available; no much larger clone lies one base away.

Lesional scalp punch biopsies and peripheral blood were collected from alopecia areata patients. PBMCs were isolated by density centrifugation and stained for CD3, CD4 and CD8, after which CD4+ and CD8+ T cells were sorted on a FACSAria. The untreated alopecia areata patients were recruited through a multicenter biomarker study. For five or six biomarker-study patients, blood CD8+ T cells were further sorted into NKG2D-low and NKG2D-high fractions. Results the study describes overall, beyond this receptor: Lesional scalp, especially in alopecia totalis/universalis, showed higher clonality and more expanded CD8+ clones than normal scalp, suggesting antigenic drive. Scalp TCR repertoire analysis is complicated because resident alphabeta T cells in normal human skin are also sequenced, whereas mouse skin is dominated by gammadelta T cells. Compared with mice, TCR sequences shared between patients were less clear, possibly partly because of HLA diversity across the patient population.

The CDR3 covers 14 residues, taking in both the cysteine and the phenylalanine. Of the read, only the CDR3 DNA is kept; its 42 bases are in frame from base 1. V and J are trimmed by 0 bases and 3 bases, and the gene matches miss 0 bases of the junction. CDR1 and CDR2 (SQVTM, ANQGSEA) derive from the germline V gene. The library was prepared using the immunoSEQ multiplex PCR assay. To provide template for TCR sequencing, every sample had RNA extracted and reverse transcribed into cDNA. First-strand cDNA was synthesized using SuperScript III with a 2:1 mix of oligo-dT and random hexamers. A synthetic immune receptor repertoire was used to gauge amplification bias, and whatever bias remained was removed computationally. The original methods were these. Raw reads were preprocessed for error removal, and CDR3 was defined according to IMGT conventions as running from the conserved cysteine to phenylalanine. To get clonality, Shannon entropy was normalized by log2 of the number of productive unique TCRs and the result was subtracted from 1. CD4 or CD8 identity of scalp clones was inferred by cross-referencing scalp TCRbeta sequences with sorted blood CD4 and CD8 repertoires. In TCRdb, the immuneACCESS table is reduced to in-frame sequences with V and J assigned. These tables do not hold every clone; where another copy was compared, an unresolved V gene accounts for under half, and the others remain unexplained. V and J calls and clone size come straight from that table; D and trimming were deduced from the DNA. This sample is represented by about 64,000 clones; 44% of them were singletons. The ten largest clones capture just over 50% of the sample.

Sequences were obtained from NKG2D-low CD8+ T cells sorted from blood. The intended sense of this specimen's cell subset or site label: sorted CD8+ NKG2D-low blood T cells. This TCR was sampled from a human donor with alopecia areata. The rearranged chain carries TRBV29-1 and TRBJ2-7; TRBD2 aligns with 12 central bases. The CDR3 protein sequence reads: CSVEETSGSYEQYF. The sequenced DNA: TGCAGCGTTGAAGAGACTAGCGGGAGCTACGAGCAGTACTTC.